This T cell receptor beta chain is from a study of T-cell memory formation after mild COVID-19. Each CDR3 protein is one row after TCRdb ran MiXCR on the 5' RACE reads. There are 300,000 to 400,000 distinct CDR3 sequences in the sample; about 13% occur only once, and about a fifth lies in the top ten. Germline CDR1 DFQATT, CDR2 SNEGSKA (reference sequence). This CDR3 region has 13 residues. V shed 3 bases and J shed 8 bases, with 16 bases lying between them. The sample consisted of PBMCs or a T cell subset sorted from them (not recorded which). The chain is built from TRBV20-1 and TRBJ1-2; weak D call: TRBD1 (5 bases). This sequence originates from a young man who had mild COVID-19 (a few samples of this study predate the infection). Cell type and time point are not known. The CDR3 bases are TGCAGTGCTAGTAGCGGGGCAGGCGGCGGCTACACCTTC. Its translation: CSASSGAGGGYTF.